These 24 T cell receptor beta chains share one sample of origin, sequenced in a study of cytomegalovirus exposure and HLA in healthy donors. This PCR relied on a set of 60 Vbeta primers and 13 Jbeta primers. Repertoires were generated with immunoSEQ multiplex PCR, while TCRdb's copy carries only in-frame clones and drops some. The sample holds approximately 200,000 clones; around 81% are singletons and the top ten take 1.5% to 2%. The sample comprised PBMCs. The receptors were sampled from a man younger than 40 in good health and CMV-seronegative.

This clone was detected only a few times. The chain links TRBV29-1 to TRBJ2-1; 7 nucleotides line up with TRBD1. Trimming removed 5 bases from V and 5 bases from J; junction bases left unmatched: 9. CDR1 is SQVTM and CDR2 is ANQGSEA in the germline V gene. The CDR3 is 14 amino acids. The CDR3 loop is CSVTEDRSNNEQFF. The CDR3 DNA reads TGCAGCGTTACAGAGGACAGGTCGAACAATGAGCAGTTCTTC.

The chain links TRBV29-1 to TRBJ2-7, with 7 bases matching TRBD2. The CDR3 is 12 amino acids. The trim removed 5 bases at V and 3 bases at J, leaving 4 bases unmatched. Germline V lookup: CDR1 SQVTM, CDR2 ANQGSEA. CDR3 loop: CSVSTGGYEQYF. CDR3 nucleotides: TGCAGCGTTTCCACGGGGGGCTACGAGCAGTACTTC.

The J gene is TRBJ2-5, the V gene TRBV27; tentatively, D is TRBD1 (6 bases). The tail of the sequence fits TRBJ2-7 better, so the J call may be wrong. The CDR3 runs 14 residues. Per germline, CDR1 MNHEY and CDR2 SMNVEV (reference sequence). The CDR3 sequence: CASSATGTRYEQYF. DNA of the CDR3: TGTGCCAGCAGTGCCACCGGGACACGCTACGAGCAGTACTTC.

This clone appeared a few times. This rearrangement joins TRBV6-1 to TRBJ2-7; 7 bases agree with TRBD1. The trim removed 0 bases at V and 1 base at J, leaving 6 bases unmatched. CDR1 and CDR2 from the germline V gene are MNHNS and SASEGT. This CDR3 contains 16 residues. The CDR3, as DNA: TGTGCCAGCAGTGAAGCGGCGGACAGGCCGTCCTACGAGCAGTACTTC. It specifies CASSEAADRPSYEQYF.

The chain couples TRBV5-1 to TRBJ2-6; weak D call: TRBD2 (6 bases). V lost 0 bases, J lost 6 bases, and 13 bases lay in between. Germline V gene sequence: CDR1 SGHRS, CDR2 YFSETQ. The length of the CDR3 is 16 residues. CDR3 protein: CASSLELAREANVLTF. The CDR3, as DNA: TGCGCCAGCAGCTTGGAACTAGCTAGGGAGGCCAACGTCCTGACTTTC.

The chain carries TRBV28 and TRBJ2-1, with a possible D match to TRBD2 (6 bases). Germline V lookup: CDR1 MDHEN, CDR2 SYDVKM. The CDR3 runs to 14 residues. Deletions cut 3 bases from V and 9 bases from J, with 15 bases between. CDR3 DNA: TGTGCCAGCAGTTTTGCGGGACTTAGGAGTGAGCAGTTCTTC. It translates to CASSFAGLRSEQFF. Full variable domain (remainder filled in from reference TRBV28 and TRBJ2-1): DVKVTQSSRYLVKRTGEKVFLECVQDMDHENMFWYRQDPGLGLRLIYFSYDVKMKEKGDIPEGYSVSREKKERFSLILESASTNQTSMYLCASSFAGLRSEQFFGPGTRLTVL.

V gene TRBV5-1 combines with J gene TRBJ2-7, with D uncertain. The germline CDR1 and CDR2 sequences are SGHRS and YFSETQ. The CDR3 length is 11 residues. Trimming took off 0 bases at V and 6 bases at J, with 4 bases between the two ends. The CDR3 bases are TGCGCCAGCAGCTTGGAGCGCGAGCAGTACTTC. Translation gives CASSLEREQYF.

The chain combines TRBV30 with TRBJ2-2, with no clear D. The V end was cut by 5 bases, the J end by 5 bases, with 12 bases between. Germline loops: CDR1 GTSNPN, CDR2 SVGIG (reference sequence). The CDR3 length is 13 residues. CDR3 protein: CAWGLSRTGELFF. CDR3 DNA: TGTGCCTGGGGGCTAAGTAGGACCGGGGAGCTGTTTTTT.

V usage is TRBV9 and J usage is TRBJ2-5, with D maybe TRBD2 (5 bases). Between the trimmed V and J ends, which lost 0 bases and 7 bases, there was a span of 10 bases. Germline loops: CDR1 SGDLS, CDR2 YYNGEE. This CDR3 is 13 amino acids long. The CDR3 DNA reads as TGTGCCAGCAGCGTAGAACTAGAAGGGACCCAGTACTTC. This encodes CASSVELEGTQYF. The variable domain in full, completed from reference TRBV9 and TRBJ2-5, reads DSGVTQTPKHLITATGQRVTLRCSPRSGDLSVYWYQQSLDQGLQFLIQYYNGEERAKGNILERFSAQQFPDLHSELNLSSLELGDSALYFCASSVELEGTQYFGPGTRLLVL.

In this sample, this clone turned up a few times. The V call is TRBV29-1, the J call TRBJ1-1; no reliable D call. Trimming left V 6 bases short and J 7 bases short, with 9 bases between. The length of the CDR3 is 10 residues. The V gene's germline CDR1 is SQVTM and CDR2 ANQGSEA. The CDR3 is CSVNQDEAFF. The DNA for the CDR3 is TGCAGCGTAAACCAGGATGAAGCTTTCTTT. The full variable domain, in which reference TRBV29-1 and TRBJ1-1 provide the parts outside the CDR3, is SAVISQKPSRDICQRGTSLTIQCQVDSQVTMMFWYRQQPGQSLTLIATANQGSEATYESGFVIDKFPISRPNLTFSTLTVSNMSPEDSSIYLCSVNQDEAFFGQGTRLTVV.

The chain carries TRBV5-5 and TRBJ1-4; the match to TRBD1 covers 8 bases. The CDR3 is 14 residues long. The ends lost 4 bases at V and 7 bases at J; junction bases unmatched: 6. From germline, CDR1 is SGHKS and CDR2 YYEKEE (reference sequence). The CDR3 sequence: CASSLSQGAEKLFF. The CDR3 DNA sequence: TGTGCCAGCAGCCTGTCCCAGGGGGCTGAAAAACTGTTTTTT.

The chain carries TRBV9 and TRBJ2-5, with 7 bases aligning to TRBD1. The V gene end was trimmed by 4 bases and the J gene end by 2 bases; junction bases not matched to a gene: 2. In germline, CDR1 is SGDLS, CDR2 YYNGEE. The length of the CDR3 is 13 residues. CDR3 nucleotide sequence: TGTGCCAGCAGCTCGGGACAGCAAGAGACCCAGTACTTC. It is translated as CASSSGQQETQYF. Based on the CDR3 plus reference TRBV9 and TRBJ2-5, the full variable domain is DSGVTQTPKHLITATGQRVTLRCSPRSGDLSVYWYQQSLDQGLQFLIQYYNGEERAKGNILERFSAQQFPDLHSELNLSSLELGDSALYFCASSSGQQETQYFGPGTRLLVL.

This clone occurred many times. In DNA form, the CDR3 reads TGCGCCAGCAGGCGGACAGGGACCGACGAGCAGTACTTC. Amino acid sequence: CASRRTGTDEQYF. The chain combines TRBV10-2 with TRBJ2-7; the match to TRBD1 covers 8 bases. The CDR3 consists of 13 residues. The V segment lost 6 bases and the J segment 5 bases; nucleotides outside the gene matches: 6. Germline values: CDR1 WSHSY, CDR2 SAAADI.

V and J are TRBV7-9 and TRBJ2-5; D is perhaps TRBD2 (5 bases). The DNA end favors TRBJ2-7, so the J call may be wrong. The CDR3 totals 14 residues. Looked up from germline, CDR1 is SEHNR and CDR2 is FQNEAQ (reference sequence). The CDR3, as DNA: TGTGCCAGCAGCTTAAGGGCCGGGGTCTACGAGCAGTACTTC. It translates to CASSLRAGVYEQYF.

The V call is TRBV9, the J call TRBJ1-3, with 8 bases matching TRBD1. This CDR3 is built from 16 residues. The trim removed 3 bases at V and 0 bases at J, leaving 5 bases unmatched. In germline, CDR1 is SGDLS, CDR2 YYNGEE. CDR3 residues: CASSAPGGGSGNTIYF. CDR3 DNA sequence: TGTGCCAGCAGCGCTCCAGGGGGCGGCTCTGGAAACACCATATATTTT. The variable domain in full, with the rest retrieved from reference TRBV9 and TRBJ1-3, is DSGVTQTPKHLITATGQRVTLRCSPRSGDLSVYWYQQSLDQGLQFLIQYYNGEERAKGNILERFSAQQFPDLHSELNLSSLELGDSALYFCASSAPGGGSGNTIYFGEGSWLTVV.

The J gene is TRBJ2-1, the V gene TRBV10-3, with a weak D call TRBD1 (5 bases). Germline assignment: CDR1 ENHRY and CDR2 SYGVKD. Trimming pared 3 bases from V and 8 bases from J, leaving 11 bases between. The CDR3 consists of 13 residues. CDR3 sequence (DNA): TGTGCCATCAGTGATCAGGGAAGCTATGAGCAGTTCTTC. It yields the protein CAISDQGSYEQFF.

This chain connects TRBV28 to TRBJ2-1; 11 bases fit TRBD1. The CDR3 covers 16 residues. V was pared by 7 bases and J by 3 bases, with 8 bases of the junction left unmatched. In germline, CDR1 is MDHEN, CDR2 SYDVKM. CDR3 residues: CASTRGGTGGYNEQFF. CDR3 coding DNA: TGTGCCAGCACTCGAGGGGGGACAGGGGGCTACAATGAGCAGTTCTTC.

The rearrangement links TRBV27 to TRBJ2-2; the match to TRBD2 covers 14 bases. The CDR3 is made up of 20 amino acids. Germline CDR1 reads MNHEY; CDR2 reads SMNVEV (reference sequence). With V trimmed by 2 bases and J by 6 bases, 14 bases remained unmatched. CDR3 sequence reads: CASSLGQGPGLAGEAGELFF. In nucleotides, the CDR3 is TGTGCCAGCAGTTTAGGACAGGGCCCGGGACTAGCGGGAGAAGCCGGGGAGCTGTTTTTT.

The chain couples TRBV5-5 to TRBJ2-7; TRBD1 aligns across 7 bases. Germline V lookup: CDR1 SGHKS, CDR2 YYEKEE (reference sequence). The CDR3 sequence is 13 residues long. V lost 4 bases to trimming and J lost 2 bases; unmatched junction nucleotides: 3. The CDR3 sequence is CASSPRGPYEQYF. The CDR3 nucleotides read TGTGCCAGCAGCCCGAGGGGGCCCTACGAGCAGTACTTC.

This chain joins TRBV6-5 and TRBJ1-3, with 8 bases identical to TRBD1. The CDR3 totals 16 residues. Trimming removed 2 bases from V and 0 bases from J; junction bases left unmatched: 3. Germline V gene lookup returns CDR1 MNHEY and CDR2 SVGAGI. This chain's CDR3 is CASSYTGQGSGNTIYF. As DNA, the CDR3 is TGTGCCAGCAGTTACACCGGACAGGGCTCTGGAAACACCATATATTTT.

The CDR3: CASSEGQDEGQPQHF. The CDR3 DNA reads as TGTGCCAGCAGCGAGGGACAGGATGAGGGTCAGCCCCAGCATTTT. This rearrangement joins TRBV2 to TRBJ1-5, with 8 positions matching TRBD1. Per the germline V gene, CDR1 is SNHLY and CDR2 is FYNNEI. Trimming removed 6 bases from V and 6 bases from J; junction bases left unmatched: 10. This CDR3 region has 15 residues.

The gene calls are TRBV5-5 and TRBJ1-1; no firm D call. There are 15 residues in the CDR3. Germline V CDR1 and CDR2: SGHKS, YYEKEE (reference sequence). V shed 6 bases and J shed 0 bases, with 15 bases lying between them. In DNA form, the CDR3 reads TGTGCCAGCAAGCTTTTTCCAGGCCTGAACACTGAAGCTTTCTTT. Residues: CASKLFPGLNTEAFF.

The chain uses TRBV21-1 and TRBJ2-7; TRBD2 is taken as the D call from the table, unchecked against the DNA. TRBV21-1 is a pseudogene. CDR3 length: 16 residues. The CDR3 is CASSALPSGRDYEQYF. CDR3 nucleotide sequence: TGTGCCAGCAGCGCACTACCTAGCGGGAGGGACTACGAGCAGTACTTC.

The CDR3 DNA sequence: TGTGCCAGCAGCCCAAACAGGGGCCGCAACTATGGCTACACCTTC. Translated, it gives CASSPNRGRNYGYTF. The chain uses TRBV7-2 and TRBJ1-2; TRBD1 agrees at 7 bases. CDR3 length: 15 residues. Unmatched junction bases numbered 8, after V lost 5 bases and J lost 2 bases. The germline gives CDR1 SGHTA, CDR2 FQGNSA. The variable domain in full, with the rest retrieved from reference TRBV7-2 and TRBJ1-2, is GAGVSQSPSNKVTEKGKDVELRCDPISGHTALYWYRQSLGQGLEFLIYFQGNSAPDKSGLPSDRFSAERTGGSVSTLTIQRTQQEDSAVYLCASSPNRGRNYGYTFGSGTRLTVV.